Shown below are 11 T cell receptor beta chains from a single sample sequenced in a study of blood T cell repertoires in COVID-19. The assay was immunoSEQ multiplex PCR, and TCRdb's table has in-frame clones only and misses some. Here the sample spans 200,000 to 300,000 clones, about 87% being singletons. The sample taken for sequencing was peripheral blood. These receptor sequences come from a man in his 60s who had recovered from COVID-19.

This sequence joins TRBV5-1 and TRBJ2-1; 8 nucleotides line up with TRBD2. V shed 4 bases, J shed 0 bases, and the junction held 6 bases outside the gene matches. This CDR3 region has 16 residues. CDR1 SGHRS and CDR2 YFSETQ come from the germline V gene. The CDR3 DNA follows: TGCGCCAGCAGCGTACGCGGGGGGAGCTCCTACAATGAGCAGTTCTTC. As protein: CASSVRGGSSYNEQFF. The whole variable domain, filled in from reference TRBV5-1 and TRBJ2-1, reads KAGVTQTPRYLIKTRGQQVTLSCSPISGHRSVSWYQQTPGQGLQFLFEYFSETQRNKGNFPGRFSGRQFSNSRSEMNVSTLELGDSALYLCASSVRGGSSYNEQFFGPGTRLTVL.

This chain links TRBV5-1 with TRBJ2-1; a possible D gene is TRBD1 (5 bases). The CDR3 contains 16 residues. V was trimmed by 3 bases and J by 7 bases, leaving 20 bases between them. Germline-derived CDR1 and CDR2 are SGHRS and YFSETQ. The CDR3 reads CASSSGLGVAINEQFF. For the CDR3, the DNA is TGCGCCAGCAGCTCTGGGTTAGGGGTTGCTATTAATGAGCAGTTCTTC.

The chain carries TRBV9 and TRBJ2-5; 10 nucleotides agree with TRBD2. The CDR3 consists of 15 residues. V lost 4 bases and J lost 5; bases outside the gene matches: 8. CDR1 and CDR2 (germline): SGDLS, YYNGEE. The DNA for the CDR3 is TGTGCCAGCAGCATCTCAAGCGGGGGGGCTGAGACCCAGTACTTC. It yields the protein CASSISSGGAETQYF. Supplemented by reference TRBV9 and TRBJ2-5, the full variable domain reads DSGVTQTPKHLITATGQRVTLRCSPRSGDLSVYWYQQSLDQGLQFLIQYYNGEERAKGNILERFSAQQFPDLHSELNLSSLELGDSALYFCASSISSGGAETQYFGPGTRLLVL.

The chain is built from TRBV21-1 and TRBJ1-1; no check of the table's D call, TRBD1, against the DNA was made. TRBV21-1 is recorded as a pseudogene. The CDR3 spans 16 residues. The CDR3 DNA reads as TGTGCCAGCAGCAAAGTCAGACAGGGGGAGAACACTGAAGCTTTCTTT. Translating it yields CASSKVRQGENTEAFF.

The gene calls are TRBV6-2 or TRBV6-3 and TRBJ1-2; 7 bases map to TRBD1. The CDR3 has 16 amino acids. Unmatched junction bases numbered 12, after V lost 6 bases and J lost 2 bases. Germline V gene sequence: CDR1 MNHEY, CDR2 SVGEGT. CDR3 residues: CASSADTSGGNYGYTF. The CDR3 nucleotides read TGTGCCAGCAGCGCCGATACCTCAGGGGGGAACTATGGCTACACCTTC.

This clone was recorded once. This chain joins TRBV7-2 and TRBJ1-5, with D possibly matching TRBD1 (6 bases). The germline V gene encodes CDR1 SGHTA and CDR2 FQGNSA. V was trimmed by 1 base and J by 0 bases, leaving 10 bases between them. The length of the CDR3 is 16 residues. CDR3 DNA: TGTGCCAGCAGCTTAGAGGCAGGGGTTAGCAATCAGCCCCAGCATTTT. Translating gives CASSLEAGVSNQPQHF.

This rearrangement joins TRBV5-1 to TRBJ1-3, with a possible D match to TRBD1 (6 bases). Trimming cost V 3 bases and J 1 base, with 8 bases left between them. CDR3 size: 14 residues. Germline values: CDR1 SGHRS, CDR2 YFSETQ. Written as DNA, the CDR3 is TGCGCCAGCAGCTACACAGGGTCTGGAAACACCATATATTTT. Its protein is CASSYTGSGNTIYF.

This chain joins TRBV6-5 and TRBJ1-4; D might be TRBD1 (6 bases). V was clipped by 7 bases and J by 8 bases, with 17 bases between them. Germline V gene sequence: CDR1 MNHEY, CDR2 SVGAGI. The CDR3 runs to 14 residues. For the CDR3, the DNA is TGTGCCAGCAAAACCTTACAGGGAAAGGAAAAACTGTTTTTT. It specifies CASKTLQGKEKLFF.

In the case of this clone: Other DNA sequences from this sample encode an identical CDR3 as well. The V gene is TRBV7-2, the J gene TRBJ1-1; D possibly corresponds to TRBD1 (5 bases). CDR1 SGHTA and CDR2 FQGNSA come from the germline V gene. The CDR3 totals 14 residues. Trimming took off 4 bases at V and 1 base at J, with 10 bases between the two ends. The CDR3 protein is CASSYLTGNTEAFF. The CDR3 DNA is TGTGCCAGCAGCTACCTCACAGGGAACACTGAAGCTTTCTTT.

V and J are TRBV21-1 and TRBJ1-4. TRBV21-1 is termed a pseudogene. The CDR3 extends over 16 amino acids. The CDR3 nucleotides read TGTGCCAGCAGGTACCTAGGGGGGGCAGAGAATGAAAAACTGTTTTTT. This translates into CASRYLGGAENEKLFF.

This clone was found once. CDR3 DNA sequence: TGTGCCAGCAGCTTGGCCGTAGAAGAGACCCAGTACTTC. Translation: CASSLAVEETQYF. J is TRBJ2-5 and V is TRBV5-6, with D hard to call. CDR3 length: 13 amino acids. Looked up from germline, CDR1 is SGHDT and CDR2 is YYEEEE. The V gene lost 0 bases and the J gene lost 3 bases, with 6 bases spanning the gap.